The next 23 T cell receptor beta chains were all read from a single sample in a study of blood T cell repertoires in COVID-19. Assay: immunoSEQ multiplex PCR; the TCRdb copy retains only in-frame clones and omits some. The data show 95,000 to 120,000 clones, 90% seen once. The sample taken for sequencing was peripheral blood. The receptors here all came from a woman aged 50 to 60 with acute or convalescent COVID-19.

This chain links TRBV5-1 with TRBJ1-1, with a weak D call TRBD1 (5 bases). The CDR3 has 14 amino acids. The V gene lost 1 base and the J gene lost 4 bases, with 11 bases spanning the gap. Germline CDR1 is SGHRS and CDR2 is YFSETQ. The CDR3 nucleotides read TGCGCCAGCAGCTTGCAGGGAAGGGGCACTGAAGCTTTCTTT. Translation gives CASSLQGRGTEAFF.

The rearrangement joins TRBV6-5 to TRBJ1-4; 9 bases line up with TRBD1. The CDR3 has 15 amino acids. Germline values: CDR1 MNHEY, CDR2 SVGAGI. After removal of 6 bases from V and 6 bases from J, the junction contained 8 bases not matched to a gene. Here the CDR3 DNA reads TGTGCCAGCAGGCCGGGACAGGGAGCCCATGAAAAACTGTTTTTT. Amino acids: CASRPGQGAHEKLFF.

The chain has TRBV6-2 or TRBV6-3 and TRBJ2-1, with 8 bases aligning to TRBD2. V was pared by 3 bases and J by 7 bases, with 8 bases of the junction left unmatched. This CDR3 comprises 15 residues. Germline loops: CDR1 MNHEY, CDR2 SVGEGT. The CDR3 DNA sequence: TGTGCCAGCAGTTATTCGGGACTAGAGAATAATGAGCAGTTCTTC. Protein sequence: CASSYSGLENNEQFF.

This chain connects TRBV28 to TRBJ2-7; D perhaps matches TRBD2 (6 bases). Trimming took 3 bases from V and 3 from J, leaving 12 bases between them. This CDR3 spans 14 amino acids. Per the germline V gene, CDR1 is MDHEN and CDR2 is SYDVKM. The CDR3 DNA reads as TGTGCCAGCAGTTTGTCGGGAGATTTCTACGAGCAGTACTTC. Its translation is CASSLSGDFYEQYF.

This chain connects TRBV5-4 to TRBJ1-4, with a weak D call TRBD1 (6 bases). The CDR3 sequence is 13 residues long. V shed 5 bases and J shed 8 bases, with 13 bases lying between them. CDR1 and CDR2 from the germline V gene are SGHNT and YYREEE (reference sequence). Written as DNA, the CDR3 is TGTGCCAGCAGGCGCTGGACAGACGAAAAACTGTTTTTT. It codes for CASRRWTDEKLFF.

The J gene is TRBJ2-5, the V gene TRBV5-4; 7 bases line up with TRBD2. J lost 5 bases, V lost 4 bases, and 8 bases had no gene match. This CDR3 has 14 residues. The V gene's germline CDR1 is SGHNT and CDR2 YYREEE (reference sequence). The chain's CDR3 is CASSAWGGMETQYF. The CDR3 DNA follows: TGTGCCAGCAGCGCATGGGGAGGGATGGAGACCCAGTACTTC.

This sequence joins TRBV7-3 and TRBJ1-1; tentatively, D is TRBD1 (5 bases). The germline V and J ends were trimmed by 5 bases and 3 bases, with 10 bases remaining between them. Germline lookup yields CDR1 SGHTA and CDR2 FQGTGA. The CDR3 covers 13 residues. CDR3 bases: TGTGCCAGCAGCCCCGACAGAGACACTGAAGCTTTCTTT. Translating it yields CASSPDRDTEAFF.

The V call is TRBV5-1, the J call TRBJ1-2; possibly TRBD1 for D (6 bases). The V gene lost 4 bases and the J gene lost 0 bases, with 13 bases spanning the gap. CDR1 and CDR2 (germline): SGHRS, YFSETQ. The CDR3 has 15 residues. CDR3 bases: TGCGCCAGCAGCCCCGAGACAGGTGCTAACTATGGCTACACCTTC. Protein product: CASSPETGANYGYTF.

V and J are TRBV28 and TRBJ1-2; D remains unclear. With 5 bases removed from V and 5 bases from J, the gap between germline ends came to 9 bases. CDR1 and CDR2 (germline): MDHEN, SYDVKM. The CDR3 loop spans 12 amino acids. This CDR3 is CASSPLNYGYTF. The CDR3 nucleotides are TGTGCCAGCAGTCCTCTAAATTATGGCTACACCTTC.

The CDR3 DNA reads as TGTGCCAGCAGTGACAACGTTCGGGACAGGGGGAGAGGTACGCAGTATTTT. It codes for CASSDNVRDRGRGTQYF. The J gene is TRBJ2-3, the V gene TRBV25-1; 11 nucleotides line up with TRBD1. The V gene's germline CDR1 is MGHDK and CDR2 SYGVNS. The CDR3 spans 17 residues. The V segment lost 3 bases and the J segment 8 bases; nucleotides outside the gene matches: 13.

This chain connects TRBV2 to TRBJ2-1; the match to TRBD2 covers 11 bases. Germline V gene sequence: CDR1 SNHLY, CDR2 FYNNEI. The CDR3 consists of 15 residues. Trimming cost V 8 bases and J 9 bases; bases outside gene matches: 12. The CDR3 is CASSDRLAGRGEQFF. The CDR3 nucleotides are TGTGCCAGCTCCGACCGACTAGCGGGGAGGGGTGAGCAGTTCTTC.

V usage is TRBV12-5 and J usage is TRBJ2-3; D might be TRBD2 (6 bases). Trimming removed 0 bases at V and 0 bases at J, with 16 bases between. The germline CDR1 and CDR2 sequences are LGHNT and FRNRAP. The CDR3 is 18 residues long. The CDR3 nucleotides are TGTGCTAGTGGTTTGGTAATCGGAGGGTTGATAAGCACAGATACGCAGTATTTT. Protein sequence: CASGLVIGGLISTDTQYF.

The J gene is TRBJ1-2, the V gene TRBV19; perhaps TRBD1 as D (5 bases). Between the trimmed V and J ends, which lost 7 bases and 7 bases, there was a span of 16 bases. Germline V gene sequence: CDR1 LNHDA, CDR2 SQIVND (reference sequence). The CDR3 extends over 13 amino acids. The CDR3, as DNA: TGTGCCAGTAAATATCAGGGAAGTGCTGGCTACACCTTC. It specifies CASKYQGSAGYTF.

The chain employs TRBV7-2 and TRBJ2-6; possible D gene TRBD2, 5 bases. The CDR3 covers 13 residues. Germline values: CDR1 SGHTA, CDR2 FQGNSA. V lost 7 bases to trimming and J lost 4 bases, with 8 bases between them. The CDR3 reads CASTPGGANVLTF. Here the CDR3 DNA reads TGTGCCAGCACCCCGGGAGGGGCCAACGTCCTGACTTTC.

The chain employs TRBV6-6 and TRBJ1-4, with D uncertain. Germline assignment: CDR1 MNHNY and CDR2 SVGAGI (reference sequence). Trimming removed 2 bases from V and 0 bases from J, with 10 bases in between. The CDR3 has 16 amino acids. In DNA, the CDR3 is TGTGCCAGCAGTTACGGCAGGCGTGCAACTAATGAAAAACTGTTTTTT. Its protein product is CASSYGRRATNEKLFF.

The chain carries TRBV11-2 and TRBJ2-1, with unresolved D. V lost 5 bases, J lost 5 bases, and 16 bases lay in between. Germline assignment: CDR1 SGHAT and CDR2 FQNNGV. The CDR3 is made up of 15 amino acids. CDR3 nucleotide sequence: TGTGCCAGCAGCCCACTTCGAGTTTTTGACAATGAGCAGTTCTTC. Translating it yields CASSPLRVFDNEQFF.

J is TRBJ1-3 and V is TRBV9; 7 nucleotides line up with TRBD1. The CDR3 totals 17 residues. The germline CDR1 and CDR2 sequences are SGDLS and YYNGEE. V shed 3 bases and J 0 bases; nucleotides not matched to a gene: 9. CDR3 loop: CASSAQGGQSSGNTIYF. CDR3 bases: TGTGCCAGCAGCGCCCAGGGGGGACAGAGCTCTGGAAACACCATATATTTT.

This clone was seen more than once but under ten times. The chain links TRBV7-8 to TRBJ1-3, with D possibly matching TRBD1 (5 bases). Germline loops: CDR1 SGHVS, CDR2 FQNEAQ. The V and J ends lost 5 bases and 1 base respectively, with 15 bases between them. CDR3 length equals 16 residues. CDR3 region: CASSRDLAGSGNTIYF. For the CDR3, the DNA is TGTGCCAGCAGCCGTGATCTGGCAGGGTCTGGAAACACCATATATTTT.

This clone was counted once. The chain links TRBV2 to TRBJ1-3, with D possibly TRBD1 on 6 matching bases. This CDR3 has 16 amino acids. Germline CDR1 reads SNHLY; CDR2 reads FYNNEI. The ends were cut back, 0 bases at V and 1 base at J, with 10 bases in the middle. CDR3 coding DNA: TGTGCCAGCAGTGAAGCGCTTACAGGGTCTGGAAACACCATATATTTT. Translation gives CASSEALTGSGNTIYF.

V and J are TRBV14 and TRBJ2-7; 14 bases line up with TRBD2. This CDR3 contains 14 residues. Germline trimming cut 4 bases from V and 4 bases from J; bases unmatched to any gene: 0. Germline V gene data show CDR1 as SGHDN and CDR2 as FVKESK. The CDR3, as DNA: TGTGCCAGCAGCCGGACTAGCGGGAGGTACGAGCAGTACTTC. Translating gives CASSRTSGRYEQYF.

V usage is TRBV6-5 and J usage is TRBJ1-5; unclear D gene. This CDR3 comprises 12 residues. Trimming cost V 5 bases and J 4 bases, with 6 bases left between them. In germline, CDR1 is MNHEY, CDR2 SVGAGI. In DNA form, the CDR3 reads TGTGCCAGCAGTCCCATTAATCAGCCCCAGCATTTT. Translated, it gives CASSPINQPQHF.

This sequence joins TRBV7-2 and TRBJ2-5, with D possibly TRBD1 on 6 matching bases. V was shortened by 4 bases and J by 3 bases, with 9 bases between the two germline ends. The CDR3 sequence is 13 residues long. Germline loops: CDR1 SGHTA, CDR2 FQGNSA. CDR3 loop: CASSSWTEETQYF. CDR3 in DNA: TGTGCCAGCAGCTCATGGACAGAAGAGACCCAGTACTTC.

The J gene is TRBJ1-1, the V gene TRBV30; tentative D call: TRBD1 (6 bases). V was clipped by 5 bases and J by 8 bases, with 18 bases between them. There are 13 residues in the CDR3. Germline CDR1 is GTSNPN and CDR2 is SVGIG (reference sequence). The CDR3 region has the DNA TGTGCCTGGGAAGGTGGGGGGGCCAGGGAAGCTTTCTTT. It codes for CAWEGGGAREAFF.